Sequencing of this TCR beta chain was carried out in a study of long-term antiretroviral therapy in people with HIV. Germline assignment: CDR1 SNHLY and CDR2 FYNNEI. Between the trimmed V and J ends, which lost 7 bases and 3 bases, there was a span of 13 bases. CDR3 length: 14 residues. At the survey level, the v3.0 immunoSEQ assay was run. Clones were sequenced by immunoSEQ multiplex PCR, and TCRdb holds only the in-frame ones, with some missing. The table includes approximately 35,000 clones, roughly 83% detected once. This clone was found a few times. This sample comprised unsorted PBMCs, obtained 1.9 years after starting antiretroviral therapy. The clonotype comes from a man in his late teens or twenties with HIV. The V gene is TRBV2, the J gene TRBJ1-5; D unclear. The CDR3, as DNA: TGTGCCAGCAAAAGACTGAAATTCAATCAGCCCCAGCATTTT. Its translation: CASKRLKFNQPQHF.